This TCR beta chain is drawn from a study of early T cells in non-severe SARS-CoV-2 infection (TCRdb year 2021). General notes on the study: Because TCR sequencing relied on bulk RNA taken from unsorted whole blood, pairing of alpha and beta chains was not possible.

Inclusive of the bounding cysteine and phenylalanine, the CDR3 is 14 residues long. Only the CDR3 DNA is retained, 42 bases long and in frame from the first base. V loses 1 base, J loses 4 bases, and the germline ends lie 8 bases apart. Sequences SEHNR (CDR1) and FQNEAQ (CDR2) are obtained from the germline V gene (reference sequence). Library prep was done by 5' RACE. Sequenced using a NextSeq 500. In the TCR library protocol, unique molecular identifiers were attached to individual cDNA molecules to correct for PCR bias and sequencing error. Sequencing covered both TCR alpha and beta chains, and within each sample the abundances of alpha and beta sequences were tightly co-correlated. Under the source paper's analysis protocol: V gene, J gene and CDR3 annotation of TCR sequences was performed with Decombinator V4. TCRs were defined as expanded if a significant change between any two time points was detected under a Poisson model with p below 0.0001. TCR abundances were normalised to the total number of TCRs sequenced per sample and expressed as counts per million. TRAV1-2 paired with TRAJ12, TRAJ20 or TRAJ33 defined MAIT TCRs, while TRAV10 paired with TRAJ18 defined iNKT TCRs. VDJdb, accessed 1 November 2021, was searched for CMV, EBV and SARS-CoV-2 annotated TCRs, excluding TCRs annotated for multiple antigens. The public reads were reanalyzed by TCRdb: fastp trimming at Q25, MiXCR alignment, in-frame beta chains only. Each CDR3 protein gets just one entry, which takes the most common genes and DNA from the rows behind it. The V and J calls were not made by the authors but by TCRdb's processing. For this sample there are 55,000 to 70,000 distinct CDR3 sequences; about 4.9% appear just once. Just under 5% of the sample belongs to the ten largest clones.

Paper-wide results and their limitations: VDJdb matching was skewed toward anti-spike CD8 responses and likely underestimated virus-specific expansions by missing private and CD4 specificities.

A case-control design nested within a healthcare worker cohort in London, UK, was used, with weekly nasopharyngeal swab PCR tests and blood sampling performed. Healthcare workers were enrolled in the week of the UK lockdown, from 23 to 31 March 2020, and were followed every week for up to roughly 15 weeks. The table lists this clonotype with many counts. This receptor's antigen is unknown. Qualities for individual bases were not recorded, and no much larger clone is one base off. The specimen was whole blood. The rearrangement combines TRBV7-9 with TRBJ1-3; too little of a D gene remains to name it. This TCR was sampled from an adult who was a healthcare worker with PCR-confirmed SARS-CoV-2 infection or an uninfected control (not recorded which). The DNA sequence reads TGTGCCAGCAGCTTAGGAGTGGAGGGAAACACCATATATTTT. Protein translation: CASSLGVEGNTIYF.